This TCR beta chain was obtained from a study of blood T cell repertoires in COVID-19. This table comes from immunoSEQ multiplex PCR, and its TCRdb copy is limited to in-frame clones, with some not included. The top ten hold approximately 6.1% of the sample, which has 150,000 or so clones, 75% to 90% seen once. The CDR3 covers 15 residues. Unmatched junction bases numbered 3, after V lost 3 bases and J lost 0 bases. Germline loops: CDR1 LGHDT, CDR2 YNNKEL (reference sequence). The TCR sequence derives from a man older than 75 with acute or convalescent COVID-19. This sequence joins TRBV3-1 (or the pseudogene TRBV3-2) and TRBJ2-3; 7 bases match TRBD1. What was sequenced was peripheral blood. The CDR3 here is CASSQRGRSTDTQYF. Written as DNA, the CDR3 is TGTGCCAGCAGCCAGAGGGGGCGGAGCACAGATACGCAGTATTTT.